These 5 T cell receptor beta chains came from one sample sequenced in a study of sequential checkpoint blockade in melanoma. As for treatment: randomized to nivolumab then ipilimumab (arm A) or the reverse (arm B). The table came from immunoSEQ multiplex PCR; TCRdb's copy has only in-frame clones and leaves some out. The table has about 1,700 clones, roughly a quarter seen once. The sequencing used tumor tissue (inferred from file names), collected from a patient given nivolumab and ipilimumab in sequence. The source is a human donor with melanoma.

DNA of the CDR3: TGTGCCAGCAGCTTGGAGCGGGGTCCTACGCAAGCTTTCTTT. Amino acid sequence: CASSLERGPTQAFF. This chain joins TRBV11-3 and TRBJ1-1, with D hard to call. From germline, CDR1 is SGHNT and CDR2 YENEEA. There are 14 residues in the CDR3. V gave up 3 bases and J gave up 9 bases, with 17 bases separating them.

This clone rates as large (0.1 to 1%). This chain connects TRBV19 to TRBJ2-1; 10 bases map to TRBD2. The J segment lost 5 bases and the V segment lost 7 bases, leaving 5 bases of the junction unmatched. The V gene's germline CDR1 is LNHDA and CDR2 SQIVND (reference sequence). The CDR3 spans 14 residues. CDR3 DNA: TGTGCCAGTACGCGGACTAGCGGAAACAATGAGCAGTTCTTC. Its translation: CASTRTSGNNEQFF. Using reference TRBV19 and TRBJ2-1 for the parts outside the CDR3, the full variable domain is DGGITQSPKYLFRKEGQNVTLSCEQNLNHDAMYWYRQDPGQGLRLIYYSQIVNDFQKGDIAEGYSVSREKKESFPLTVTSAQKNPTAFYLCASTRTSGNNEQFFGPGTRLTVL.

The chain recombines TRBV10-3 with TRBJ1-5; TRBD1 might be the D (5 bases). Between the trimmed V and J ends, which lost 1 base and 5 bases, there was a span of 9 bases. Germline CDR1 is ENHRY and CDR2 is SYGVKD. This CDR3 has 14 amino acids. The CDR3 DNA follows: TGTGCCATCAGTGAGTATACAGGTGATCAGCCCCAGCATTTT. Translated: CAISEYTGDQPQHF.

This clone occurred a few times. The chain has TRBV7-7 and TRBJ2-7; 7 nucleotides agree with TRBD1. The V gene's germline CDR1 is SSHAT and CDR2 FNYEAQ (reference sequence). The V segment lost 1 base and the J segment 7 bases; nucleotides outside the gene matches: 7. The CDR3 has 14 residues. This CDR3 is CASSLETGVGEQYF. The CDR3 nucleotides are TGTGCCAGCAGCTTAGAAACAGGGGTAGGGGAGCAGTACTTC.

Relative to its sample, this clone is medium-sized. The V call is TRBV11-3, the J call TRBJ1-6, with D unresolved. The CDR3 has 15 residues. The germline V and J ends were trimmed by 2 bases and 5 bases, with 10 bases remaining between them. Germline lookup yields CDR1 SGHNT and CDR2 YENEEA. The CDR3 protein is CASSLYHSNNSPLHF. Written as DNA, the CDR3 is TGTGCCAGCAGCTTATACCACAGCAATAATTCACCCCTCCACTTT. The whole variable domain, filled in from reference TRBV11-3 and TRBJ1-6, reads EAGVVQSPRYKIIEKKQPVAFWCNPISGHNTLYWYLQNLGQGPELLIRYENEEAVDDSQLPKDRFSAERLKGVDSTLKIQPAELGDSAVYLCASSLYHSNNSPLHFGNGTRLTVT.